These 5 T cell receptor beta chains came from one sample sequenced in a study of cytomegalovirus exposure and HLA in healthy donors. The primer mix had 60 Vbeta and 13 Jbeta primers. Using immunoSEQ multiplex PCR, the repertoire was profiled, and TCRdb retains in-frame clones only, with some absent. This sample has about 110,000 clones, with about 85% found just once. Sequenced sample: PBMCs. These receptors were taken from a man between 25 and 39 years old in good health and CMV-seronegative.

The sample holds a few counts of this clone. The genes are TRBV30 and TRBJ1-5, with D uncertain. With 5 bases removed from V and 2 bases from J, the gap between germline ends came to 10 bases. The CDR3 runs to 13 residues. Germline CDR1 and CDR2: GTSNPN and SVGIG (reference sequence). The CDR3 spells CAWSSSGNQPQHF. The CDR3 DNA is TGTGCCTGGTCGTCTAGCGGCAATCAGCCCCAGCATTTT.

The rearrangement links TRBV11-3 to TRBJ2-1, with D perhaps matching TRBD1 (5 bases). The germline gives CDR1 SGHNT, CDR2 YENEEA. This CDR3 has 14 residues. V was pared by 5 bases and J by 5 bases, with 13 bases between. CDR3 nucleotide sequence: TGTGCCAGCAGCCCGAAAGGGGCCCACAATGAGCAGTTCTTC. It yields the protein CASSPKGAHNEQFF.

CDR3: CASSSGTGVYYGYTF. DNA for the CDR3: TGTGCCAGCAGTTCCGGGACAGGGGTGTACTATGGCTACACCTTC. The chain recombines TRBV6-1 with TRBJ1-2; 10 nucleotides match TRBD1. This CDR3 is built from 15 residues. V gave up 5 bases and J gave up 3 bases; unmatched junction bases: 6. CDR1 and CDR2 from the germline V gene are MNHNS and SASEGT.

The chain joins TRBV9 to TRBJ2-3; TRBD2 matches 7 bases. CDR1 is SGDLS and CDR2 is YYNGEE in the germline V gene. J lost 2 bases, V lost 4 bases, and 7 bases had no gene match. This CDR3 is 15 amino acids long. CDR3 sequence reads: CASSLGLGSTDTQYF. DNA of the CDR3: TGTGCCAGCAGCCTTGGACTAGGGTCCACAGATACGCAGTATTTT.

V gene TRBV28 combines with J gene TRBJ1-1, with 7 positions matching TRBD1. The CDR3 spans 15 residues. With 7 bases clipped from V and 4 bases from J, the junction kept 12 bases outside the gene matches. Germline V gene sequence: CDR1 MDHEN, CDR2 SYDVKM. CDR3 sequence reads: CASTVQTGSGTEAFF. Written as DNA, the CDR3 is TGTGCCAGCACAGTGCAGACAGGGTCGGGCACTGAAGCTTTCTTT.